Below, one T cell receptor beta chain is given with its context. Antigen unknown. CDR1 and CDR2 (germline): SNHLY, FYNNEI. CDR3 length equals 15 residues. V shed 2 bases and J shed 5 bases, with 16 bases lying between them. Here immunoSEQ multiplex PCR was the method, and the copy in TCRdb shows in-frame clones only, minus some. Among 150,000 to 200,000 clones listed, 80% to 95% were seen once. The source of the sample is a study of T cell responses to AZD1222 COVID-19 vaccine. General study findings and limits: Across the whole spike, CD4 TCRs peaked at regions 160-218 and 743-854. A reported finding is that nearly half of spike-specific TCRs target unmutated variant regions. Repertoire sampling happened only post peak T cell response. The donor cohort was predominantly white British with a female majority, and clonal diversity may have been underestimated.

Sequencing was performed on peripheral blood, taken 28 days after the second AZD1222 dose. The source of this sequence is an adult who received the AZD1222 COVID-19 vaccine. The gene calls are TRBV2 and TRBJ2-7; the D call may be TRBD1 or TRBD2 (5 bases each). CDR3 sequence (DNA): TGTGCCAGCAGTGAAACCCTGACGGGGCGGGACGAGCAGTACTTC. Its protein product is CASSETLTGRDEQYF. Full variable domain (outside the CDR3, taken from reference TRBV2 and TRBJ2-7): EPEVTQTPSHQVTQMGQEVILRCVPISNHLYFYWYRQILGQKVEFLVSFYNNEISEKSEIFDDQFSVERPDGSNFTLKIRSTKLEDSAMYFCASSETLTGRDEQYFGPGTRLTVT.